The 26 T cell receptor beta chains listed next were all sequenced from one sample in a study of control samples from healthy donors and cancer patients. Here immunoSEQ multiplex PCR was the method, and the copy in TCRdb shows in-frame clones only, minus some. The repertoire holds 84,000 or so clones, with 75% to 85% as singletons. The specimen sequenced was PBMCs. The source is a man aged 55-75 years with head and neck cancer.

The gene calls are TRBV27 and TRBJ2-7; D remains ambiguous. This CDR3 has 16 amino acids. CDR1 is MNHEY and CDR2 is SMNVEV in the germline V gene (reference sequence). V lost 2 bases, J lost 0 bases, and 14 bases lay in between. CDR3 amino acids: CASSLGALQSSYEQYF. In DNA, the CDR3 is TGTGCCAGCAGTTTAGGTGCGCTCCAAAGCTCCTACGAGCAGTACTTC.

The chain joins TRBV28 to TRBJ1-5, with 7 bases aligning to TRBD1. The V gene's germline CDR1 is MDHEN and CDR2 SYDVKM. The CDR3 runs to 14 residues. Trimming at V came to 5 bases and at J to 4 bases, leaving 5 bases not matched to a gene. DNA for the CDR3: TGTGCCAGCAGTCCCCCGACAGGGAATCAGCCCCAGCATTTT. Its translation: CASSPPTGNQPQHF.

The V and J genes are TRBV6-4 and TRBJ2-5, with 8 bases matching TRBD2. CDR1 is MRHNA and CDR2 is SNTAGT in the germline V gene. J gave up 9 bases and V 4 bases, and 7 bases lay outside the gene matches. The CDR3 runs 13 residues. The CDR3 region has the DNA TGTGCCAGCAGTGTCGATGCTAGCGGGTCCCAGTACTTC. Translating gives CASSVDASGSQYF.

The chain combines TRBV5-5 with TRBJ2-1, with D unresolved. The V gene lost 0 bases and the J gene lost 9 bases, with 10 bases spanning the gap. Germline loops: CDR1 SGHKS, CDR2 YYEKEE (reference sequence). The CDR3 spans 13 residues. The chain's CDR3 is CASSLEPNGEQFF. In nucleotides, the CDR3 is TGTGCCAGCAGCTTGGAACCCAATGGTGAGCAGTTCTTC.

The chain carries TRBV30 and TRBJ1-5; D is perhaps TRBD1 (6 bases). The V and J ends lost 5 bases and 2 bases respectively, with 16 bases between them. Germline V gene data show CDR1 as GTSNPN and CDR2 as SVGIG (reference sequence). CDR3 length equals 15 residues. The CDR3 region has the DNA TGTGCCTGGGGGGGGCATTCCGAGCGCAATCAGCCCCAGCATTTT. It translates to CAWGGHSERNQPQHF. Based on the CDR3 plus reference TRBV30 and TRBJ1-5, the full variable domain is SQTIHQWPATLVQPVGSPLSLECTVEGTSNPNLYWYRQAAGRGLQLLFYSVGIGQISSEVPQNLSASRPQDRQFILSSKKLLLSDSGFYLCAWGGHSERNQPQHFGDGTRLSIL.

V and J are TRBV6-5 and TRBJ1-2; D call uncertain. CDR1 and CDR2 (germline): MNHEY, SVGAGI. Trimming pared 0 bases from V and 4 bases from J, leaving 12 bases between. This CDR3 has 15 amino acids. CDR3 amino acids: CASSYSRGRSYGYTF. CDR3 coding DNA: TGTGCCAGCAGTTACTCTCGTGGGCGGTCCTATGGCTACACCTTC.

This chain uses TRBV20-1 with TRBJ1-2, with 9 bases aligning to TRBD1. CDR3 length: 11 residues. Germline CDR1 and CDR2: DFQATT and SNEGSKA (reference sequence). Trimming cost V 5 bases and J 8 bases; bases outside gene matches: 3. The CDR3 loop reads CSAVTGGGYTF. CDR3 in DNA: TGCAGTGCTGTGACAGGGGGGGGCTACACCTTC.

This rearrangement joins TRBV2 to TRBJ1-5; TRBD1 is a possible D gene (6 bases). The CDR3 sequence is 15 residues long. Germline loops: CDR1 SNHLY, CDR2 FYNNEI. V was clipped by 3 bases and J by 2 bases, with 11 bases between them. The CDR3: CASSEIQGGNQPQHF. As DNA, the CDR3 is TGTGCCAGCAGTGAGATACAGGGTGGCAATCAGCCCCAGCATTTT.

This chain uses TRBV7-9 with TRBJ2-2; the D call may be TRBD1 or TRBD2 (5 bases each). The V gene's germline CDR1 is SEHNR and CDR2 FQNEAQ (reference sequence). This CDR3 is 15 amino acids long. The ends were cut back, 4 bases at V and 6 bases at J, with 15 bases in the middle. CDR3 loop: CASSSRDSRAGELFF. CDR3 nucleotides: TGTGCCAGCAGCTCCAGGGATTCGCGGGCCGGGGAGCTGTTTTTT. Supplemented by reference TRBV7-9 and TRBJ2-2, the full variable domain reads DTGVSQNPRHKITKRGQNVTFRCDPISEHNRLYWYRQTLGQGPEFLTYFQNEAQLEKSRLLSDRFSAERPKGSFSTLEIQRTEQGDSAMYLCASSSRDSRAGELFFGEGSRLTVL.

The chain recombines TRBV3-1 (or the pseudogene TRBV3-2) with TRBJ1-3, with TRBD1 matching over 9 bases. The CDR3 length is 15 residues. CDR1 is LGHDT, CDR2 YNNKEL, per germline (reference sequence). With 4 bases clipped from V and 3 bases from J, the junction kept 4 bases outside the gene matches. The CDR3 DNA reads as TGTGCCAGCAGCCCACAGGGGGCTGGTGGAAACACCATATATTTT. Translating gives CASSPQGAGGNTIYF.

The CDR3 is CASSLLDGTDEQFF. CDR3 DNA sequence: TGTGCCAGCAGTCTACTAGACGGTACCGATGAGCAGTTCTTC. The rearrangement uses TRBV6-5 and TRBJ2-1; TRBD2 might be the D (5 bases). This CDR3 comprises 14 residues. CDR1 and CDR2 (germline): MNHEY, SVGAGI. The ends were cut back, 5 bases at V and 8 bases at J, with 16 bases in the middle.

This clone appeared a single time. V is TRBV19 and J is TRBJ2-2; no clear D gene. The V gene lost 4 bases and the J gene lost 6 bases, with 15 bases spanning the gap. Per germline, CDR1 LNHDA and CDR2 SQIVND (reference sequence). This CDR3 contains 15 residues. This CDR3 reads CASSTRWQWAGELFF. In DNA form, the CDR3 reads TGTGCCAGTAGTACCCGTTGGCAGTGGGCCGGGGAGCTGTTTTTT.

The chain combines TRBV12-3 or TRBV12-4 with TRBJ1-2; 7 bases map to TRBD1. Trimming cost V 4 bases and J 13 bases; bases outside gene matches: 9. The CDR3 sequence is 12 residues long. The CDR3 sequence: CASSSSYQGGTF. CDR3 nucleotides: TGTGCCAGCAGTTCATCTTACCAGGGGGGCACCTTC.

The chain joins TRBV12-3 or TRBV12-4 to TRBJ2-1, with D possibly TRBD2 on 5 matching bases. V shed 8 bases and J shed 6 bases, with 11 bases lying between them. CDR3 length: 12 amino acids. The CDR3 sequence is CASGLPLNEQFF. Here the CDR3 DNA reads TGTGCCAGCGGACTTCCCCTCAATGAGCAGTTCTTC.

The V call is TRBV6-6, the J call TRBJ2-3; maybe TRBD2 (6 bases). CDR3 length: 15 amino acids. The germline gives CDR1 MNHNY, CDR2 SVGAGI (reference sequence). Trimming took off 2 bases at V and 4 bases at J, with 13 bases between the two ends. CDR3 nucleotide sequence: TGTGCCAGCAGTTACCCAGGGAGGTCTGCAGATACGCAGTATTTT. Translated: CASSYPGRSADTQYF.

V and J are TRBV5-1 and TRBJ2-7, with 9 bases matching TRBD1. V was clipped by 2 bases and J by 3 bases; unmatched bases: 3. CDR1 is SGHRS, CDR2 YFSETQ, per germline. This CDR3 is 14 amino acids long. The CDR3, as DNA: TGCGCCAGCAGCTTCGGGACAGGGAACTACGAGCAGTACTTC. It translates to CASSFGTGNYEQYF.

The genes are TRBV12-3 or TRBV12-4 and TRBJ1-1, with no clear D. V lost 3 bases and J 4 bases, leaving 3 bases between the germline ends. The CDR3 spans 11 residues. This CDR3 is CASSFSTEAFF. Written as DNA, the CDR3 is TGTGCCAGCAGTTTTTCCACTGAAGCTTTCTTT.

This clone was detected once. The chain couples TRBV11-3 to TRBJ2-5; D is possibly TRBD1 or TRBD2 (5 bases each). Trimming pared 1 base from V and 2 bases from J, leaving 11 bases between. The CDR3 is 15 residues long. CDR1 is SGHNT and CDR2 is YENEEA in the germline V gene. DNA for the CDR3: TGTGCCAGCAGCTTAGGTGGGGACGGTCAAGAGACCCAGTACTTC. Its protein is CASSLGGDGQETQYF.

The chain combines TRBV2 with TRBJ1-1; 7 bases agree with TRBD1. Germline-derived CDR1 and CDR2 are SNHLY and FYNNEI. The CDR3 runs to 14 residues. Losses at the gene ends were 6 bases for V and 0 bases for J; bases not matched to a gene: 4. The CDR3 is CASRVTGLNTEAFF. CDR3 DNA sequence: TGTGCCAGCAGGGTGACAGGGTTGAACACTGAAGCTTTCTTT.

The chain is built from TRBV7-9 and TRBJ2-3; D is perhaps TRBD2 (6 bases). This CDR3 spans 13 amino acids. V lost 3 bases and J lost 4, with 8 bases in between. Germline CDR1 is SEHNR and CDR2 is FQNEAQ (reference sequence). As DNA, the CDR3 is TGTGCCAGCAGCTTGTGGGGGGCAGATACGCAGTATTTT. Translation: CASSLWGADTQYF.

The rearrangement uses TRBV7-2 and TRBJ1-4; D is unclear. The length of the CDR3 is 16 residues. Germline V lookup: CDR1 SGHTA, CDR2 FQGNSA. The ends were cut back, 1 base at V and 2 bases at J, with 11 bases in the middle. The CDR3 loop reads CASSLGWTGTNEKLFF. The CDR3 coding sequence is TGTGCCAGCAGCTTAGGATGGACGGGGACTAATGAAAAACTGTTTTTT.

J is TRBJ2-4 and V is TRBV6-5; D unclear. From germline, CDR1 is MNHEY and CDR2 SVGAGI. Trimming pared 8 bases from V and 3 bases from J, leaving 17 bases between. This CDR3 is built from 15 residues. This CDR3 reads CASRAERSYKNIQYF. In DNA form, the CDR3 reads TGTGCCAGCCGAGCCGAGAGGAGTTACAAAAACATTCAGTACTTC.

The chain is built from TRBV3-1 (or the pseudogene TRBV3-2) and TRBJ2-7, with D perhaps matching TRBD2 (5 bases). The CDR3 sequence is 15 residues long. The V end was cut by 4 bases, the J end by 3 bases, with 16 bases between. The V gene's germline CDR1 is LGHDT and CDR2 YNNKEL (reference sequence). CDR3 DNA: TGTGCCAGCAGCCCTACAACAGCGGAATACTACGAGCAGTACTTC. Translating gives CASSPTTAEYYEQYF.

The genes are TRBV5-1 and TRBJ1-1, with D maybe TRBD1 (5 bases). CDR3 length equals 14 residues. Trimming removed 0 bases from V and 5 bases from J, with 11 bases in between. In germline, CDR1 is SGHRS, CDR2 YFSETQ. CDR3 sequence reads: CASSLAGGRTEAFF. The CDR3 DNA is TGCGCCAGCAGCTTGGCGGGGGGTCGGACTGAAGCTTTCTTT.

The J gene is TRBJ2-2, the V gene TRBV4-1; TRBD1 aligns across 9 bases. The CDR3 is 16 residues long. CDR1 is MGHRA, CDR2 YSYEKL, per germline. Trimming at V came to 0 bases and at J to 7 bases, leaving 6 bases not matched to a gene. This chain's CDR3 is CASSQEDRGGVGELFF. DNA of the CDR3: TGCGCCAGCAGCCAAGAGGACAGGGGCGGGGTCGGGGAGCTGTTTTTT.

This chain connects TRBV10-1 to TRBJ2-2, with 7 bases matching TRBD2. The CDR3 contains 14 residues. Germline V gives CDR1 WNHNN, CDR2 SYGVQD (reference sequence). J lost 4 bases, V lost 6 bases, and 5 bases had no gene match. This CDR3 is CASRGGSGTGELFF. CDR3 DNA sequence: TGCGCCAGCAGGGGCGGGAGCGGCACCGGGGAGCTGTTTTTT.